This T cell receptor beta chain is drawn from a study of technical replicates of blood from a handful of donors. Trimming at V came to 0 bases and at J to 5 bases, leaving 9 bases not matched to a gene. Looked up from germline, CDR1 is SGHAT and CDR2 is FQNNGV. The CDR3 extends over 16 amino acids. The method was immunoSEQ multiplex PCR; TCRdb's version includes in-frame clones alone and lacks a portion of them. Seen here are around 15,000 clones, over 75% observed once, and the top ten hold 10%. This chain joins TRBV11-2 and TRBJ2-5, with 7 bases identical to TRBD2. Sequencing was performed on PBMCs. This sequence originates from a human donor in good health. Some clones in this sample may be carry-over from other donors' samples. DNA of the CDR3: TGTGCCAGCAGCTTAGAACCTAGCGGATTCCGGGAGACCCAGTACTTC. It encodes CASSLEPSGFRETQYF.